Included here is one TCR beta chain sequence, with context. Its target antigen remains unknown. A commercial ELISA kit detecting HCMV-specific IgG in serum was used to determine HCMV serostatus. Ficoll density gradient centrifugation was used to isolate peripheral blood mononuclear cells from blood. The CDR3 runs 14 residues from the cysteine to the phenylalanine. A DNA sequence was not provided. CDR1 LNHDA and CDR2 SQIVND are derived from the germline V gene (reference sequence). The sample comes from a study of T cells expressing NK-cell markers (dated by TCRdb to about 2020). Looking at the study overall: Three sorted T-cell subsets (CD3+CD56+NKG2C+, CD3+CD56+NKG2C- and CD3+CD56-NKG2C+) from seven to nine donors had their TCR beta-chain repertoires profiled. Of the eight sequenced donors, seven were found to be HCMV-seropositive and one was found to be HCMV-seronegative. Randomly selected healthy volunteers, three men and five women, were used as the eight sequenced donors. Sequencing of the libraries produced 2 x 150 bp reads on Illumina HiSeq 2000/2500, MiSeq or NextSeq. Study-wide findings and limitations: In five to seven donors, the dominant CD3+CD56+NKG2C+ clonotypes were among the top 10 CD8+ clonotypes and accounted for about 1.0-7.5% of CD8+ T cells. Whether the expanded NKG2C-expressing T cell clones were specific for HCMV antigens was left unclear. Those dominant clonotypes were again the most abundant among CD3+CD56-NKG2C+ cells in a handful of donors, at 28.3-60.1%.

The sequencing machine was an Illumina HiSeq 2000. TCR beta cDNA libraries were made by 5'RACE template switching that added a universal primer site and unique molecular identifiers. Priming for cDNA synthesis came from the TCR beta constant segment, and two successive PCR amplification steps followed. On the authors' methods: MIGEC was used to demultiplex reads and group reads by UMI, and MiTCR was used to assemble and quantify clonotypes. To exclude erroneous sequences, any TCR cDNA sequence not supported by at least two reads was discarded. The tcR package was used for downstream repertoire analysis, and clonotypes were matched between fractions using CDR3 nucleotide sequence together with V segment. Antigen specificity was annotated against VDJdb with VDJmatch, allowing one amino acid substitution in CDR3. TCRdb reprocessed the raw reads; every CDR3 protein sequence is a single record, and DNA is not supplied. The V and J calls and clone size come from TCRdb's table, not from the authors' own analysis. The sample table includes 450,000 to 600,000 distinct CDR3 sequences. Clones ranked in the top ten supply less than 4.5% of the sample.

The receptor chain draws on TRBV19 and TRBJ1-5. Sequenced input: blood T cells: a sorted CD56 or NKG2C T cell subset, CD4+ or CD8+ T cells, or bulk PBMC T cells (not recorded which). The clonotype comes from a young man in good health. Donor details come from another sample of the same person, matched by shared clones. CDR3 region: CASSIAGRNQPQHF.